This T cell receptor (beta chain) was sequenced in a study of blood T cell repertoires in COVID-19. Study-level background: The origin of the acute and convalescent COVID-19 samples was the United States, Italy and Spain.

Clones were read by immunoSEQ multiplex PCR, and TCRdb kept only the in-frame ones, dropping some. The sample has approximately 220,000 clones, roughly 80% seen once. The CDR3 has 14 residues. Germline-derived CDR1 and CDR2 are MNHEY and SVGAGI. V shed 5 bases, J shed 8 bases, and the junction held 10 bases outside the gene matches. The sequence came from a woman aged 55 to 70 with acute or convalescent COVID-19. The rearrangement joins TRBV6-5 to TRBJ1-2; 8 bases align to TRBD1. Sequenced input: peripheral blood. In nucleotides, the CDR3 is TGTGCCAGCAGTACTGGACAGGGTGTTTGGGGCTACACCTTC. It translates to CASSTGQGVWGYTF.